A single sample gave rise to the 26 T cell receptor beta chains below, sequenced in a study of blood T cell repertoires in COVID-19. The protocol was immunoSEQ multiplex PCR, while the TCRdb copy is restricted to in-frame clones and leaves out a portion. The sample includes 170,000 or so clones, around 86% of them seen just once. Sequencing used peripheral blood. The receptor source for this set is a woman in her 70s with COVID-19, enrolled during active disease.

This clone was picked up one time. The chain combines TRBV19 with TRBJ1-1, with unresolved D. The CDR3 runs to 15 residues. V was shortened by 5 bases and J by 3 bases, with 16 bases between the two germline ends. Looked up from germline, CDR1 is LNHDA and CDR2 is SQIVND (reference sequence). CDR3 in DNA: TGTGCCAGTAGTGCCCGGTCCCGCGGAGACACTGAAGCTTTCTTT. The encoded protein is CASSARSRGDTEAFF.

The rearrangement joins TRBV5-4 to TRBJ2-3; 8 bases match TRBD2. This CDR3 spans 16 amino acids. The ends lost 4 bases at V and 1 base at J; junction bases unmatched: 8. Germline CDR1 reads SGHNT; CDR2 reads YYREEE (reference sequence). The CDR3 region is CASSPRGAGGTDTQYF. The DNA for the CDR3 is TGTGCCAGCAGCCCCCGTGGAGCGGGAGGCACAGATACGCAGTATTTT.

The chain links TRBV19 to TRBJ2-2, with 12 bases that match TRBD2. Germline CDR1 LNHDA, CDR2 SQIVND (reference sequence). With 5 bases clipped from V and 3 bases from J, the junction kept 10 bases outside the gene matches. This CDR3 is 18 amino acids long. The CDR3 loop is CASSDETSGRSDTGELFF. The CDR3 DNA follows: TGTGCCAGTAGTGATGAAACTAGCGGGAGGTCGGACACCGGGGAGCTGTTTTTT.

The gene calls are TRBV2 and TRBJ1-4; the D is unclear. The V end lost 11 bases, the J end lost 5 bases, and 12 bases lay between the germline ends. Germline CDR1 SNHLY, CDR2 FYNNEI. The CDR3 runs 12 residues. The CDR3 reads CASGRENEKLFF. CDR3 DNA sequence: TGTGCCTCGGGAAGGGAGAATGAAAAACTGTTTTTT.

The rearrangement uses TRBV19 and TRBJ2-3, with D hard to call. The CDR3 totals 12 residues. Germline V gene lookup returns CDR1 LNHDA and CDR2 SQIVND (reference sequence). V was clipped by 8 bases and J by 3 bases, with 9 bases between them. The CDR3 DNA follows: TGTGCCAGTGGAGTACGGACAGATACGCAGTATTTT. Translating gives CASGVRTDTQYF.

V is TRBV28 and J is TRBJ1-6, with a weak D call TRBD1 (5 bases). The CDR3 consists of 15 residues. Per the germline V gene, CDR1 is MDHEN and CDR2 is SYDVKM. The germline V and J ends were trimmed by 5 bases and 9 bases, with 17 bases remaining between them. DNA of the CDR3: TGTGCCAGCAGTCGGGGGGAGTATCTGAGTTCACCCCTCCACTTT. Translated, it gives CASSRGEYLSSPLHF.

This clone has just a few counts. This sequence joins TRBV3-1 (or the pseudogene TRBV3-2) and TRBJ1-2, with no clear D. Germline V lookup: CDR1 LGHDT, CDR2 YNNKEL (reference sequence). This CDR3 has 13 amino acids. Between the trimmed V and J ends, which lost 7 bases and 0 bases, there was a span of 9 bases. The CDR3 reads CASTNGANYGYTF. In nucleotides, the CDR3 is TGTGCCAGCACCAACGGAGCTAACTATGGCTACACCTTC.

The J gene is TRBJ2-7, the V gene TRBV6-5; 7 bases are shared with TRBD1. The CDR3 loop spans 11 amino acids. Germline V CDR1 and CDR2: MNHEY, SVGAGI. Trimming removed 7 bases from V and 7 bases from J; junction bases left unmatched: 4. The CDR3 reads CASKQQGEQYF. The CDR3 DNA follows: TGTGCCAGCAAGCAACAGGGGGAGCAGTACTTC.

The chain carries TRBV7-9 and TRBJ1-2; TRBD1 might be the D (5 bases). Trimming removed 4 bases from V and 0 bases from J, with 12 bases in between. The CDR3 covers 15 residues. CDR1 and CDR2 (germline): SEHNR, FQNEAQ (reference sequence). The CDR3 spells CASSSRDGPNYGYTF. The CDR3 DNA follows: TGTGCCAGCAGCTCGCGGGACGGACCTAACTATGGCTACACCTTC.

With respect to this clone: Other DNA sequences in this specimen translate into the identical CDR3. This rearrangement joins TRBV29-1 to TRBJ2-7, with D possibly being TRBD2 (5 bases). Germline CDR1 SQVTM, CDR2 ANQGSEA. The CDR3 length is 12 residues. V lost 4 bases to trimming and J lost 1 base, with 8 bases between them. The CDR3 nucleotides are TGCAGCGTTGGACGGGATTCCTACGAGCAGTACTTC. It is translated as CSVGRDSYEQYF.

This chain connects TRBV29-1 to TRBJ2-3, with 14 positions matching TRBD2. Trimming took 7 bases from V and 1 from J; bases not matched to a gene: 7. The CDR3 is made up of 16 amino acids. The germline V gene encodes CDR1 SQVTM and CDR2 ANQGSEA. In nucleotides, the CDR3 is TGCAGCGGGGTCGGGACTAGCGGGAGAGGCACAGATACGCAGTATTTT. Residues: CSGVGTSGRGTDTQYF.

The V call is TRBV2, the J call TRBJ2-1, with D unresolved. The CDR3 has 13 residues. Germline CDR1 reads SNHLY; CDR2 reads FYNNEI. V was shortened by 4 bases and J by 9 bases, with 13 bases between the two germline ends. The CDR3 is CASSGSAWSEQFF. The CDR3 DNA is TGTGCCAGCAGTGGGTCGGCGTGGAGTGAGCAGTTCTTC.

V is TRBV27 and J is TRBJ1-2, with 9 positions matching TRBD1. Germline V CDR1 and CDR2: MNHEY, SMNVEV (reference sequence). J gave up 8 bases and V 6 bases, and 10 bases lay outside the gene matches. The CDR3 extends over 14 amino acids. CDR3 DNA: TGTGCCAGCAGCAGTACAGGGGGCGCAGGAGGCTACACCTTC. It translates to CASSSTGGAGGYTF.

The V and J genes are TRBV12-3 or TRBV12-4 and TRBJ1-5; D remains ambiguous. V lost 3 bases and J lost 11, with 11 bases in between. CDR3 length: 12 amino acids. The CDR3 DNA is TGTGCCAGCAGTTTCCCCCCGGGGTCCCAGCATTTT. It translates to CASSFPPGSQHF.

The chain recombines TRBV7-2 with TRBJ2-1; D perhaps matches TRBD2 (5 bases). Germline V gene lookup returns CDR1 SGHTA and CDR2 FQGNSA. V shed 10 bases and J shed 2 bases, with 12 bases lying between them. This CDR3 is 13 amino acids long. The CDR3 loop is CATLTGTYNEQFF. In DNA form, the CDR3 reads TGTGCCACTCTCACCGGGACCTACAATGAGCAGTTCTTC.

This clone is a singleton in its sample. This sequence joins TRBV5-1 and TRBJ1-4; 9 bases agree with TRBD1. This CDR3 contains 15 residues. Germline V gene data show CDR1 as SGHRS and CDR2 as YFSETQ. The V and J ends lost 3 bases and 3 bases, in that order; junction bases with no gene match: 3. CDR3 loop: CASSWDRVPNEKLFF. The CDR3, as DNA: TGCGCCAGCAGCTGGGACAGGGTCCCTAATGAAAAACTGTTTTTT.

The chain links TRBV9 to TRBJ2-2, with 11 positions matching TRBD2. The CDR3 contains 18 residues. CDR1 and CDR2 from the germline V gene are SGDLS and YYNGEE. V gave up 0 bases and J gave up 1 base; unmatched junction bases: 5. The CDR3 protein is CASSVAGGLAVNTGELFF. In nucleotides, the CDR3 is TGTGCCAGCAGCGTAGCTGGGGGACTAGCGGTGAACACCGGGGAGCTGTTTTTT.

This clone was counted only a few times. The chain links TRBV6-5 to TRBJ2-1, with 8 bases identical to TRBD2. The V gene's germline CDR1 is MNHEY and CDR2 SVGAGI. The CDR3 loop spans 14 amino acids. With 6 bases clipped from V and 8 bases from J, the junction kept 9 bases outside the gene matches. CDR3 region: CASSHGTRGDEQFF. CDR3 nucleotides: TGTGCCAGCAGCCACGGGACTAGGGGAGATGAGCAGTTCTTC.

V usage is TRBV7-2 and J usage is TRBJ2-2, with D maybe TRBD1 (5 bases). CDR1 is SGHTA, CDR2 FQGNSA, per germline. Trimming shortened V by 3 bases and J by 4 bases, and 9 bases separated the two germline ends. The CDR3 extends over 14 amino acids. The CDR3 DNA reads as TGTGCCAGCAGCTTCGCGACAGCCACCGGGGAGCTGTTTTTT. It specifies CASSFATATGELFF.

J is TRBJ2-1 and V is TRBV7-9; TRBD2 matches 14 bases. Germline CDR1 and CDR2: SEHNR and FQNEAQ (reference sequence). The CDR3 has 16 amino acids. The J segment lost 7 bases and the V segment lost 3 bases, leaving 5 bases of the junction unmatched. CDR3 amino acids: CASSFGTSGSRNEQFF. CDR3 DNA sequence: TGTGCCAGCAGCTTCGGGACTAGCGGGAGCAGGAATGAGCAGTTCTTC.

The gene calls are TRBV21-1 and TRBJ2-2; the D segment call TRBD1 is taken from the table without a DNA check. TRBV21-1 is termed a pseudogene. The CDR3 has 16 amino acids. CDR3 in amino acids: CASSTGQGSNTGELFF. The CDR3 region has the DNA TGTGCCAGCAGCACCGGACAGGGCTCGAACACCGGGGAGCTGTTTTTT.

The rearrangement links TRBV5-4 to TRBJ2-5; TRBD1 matches 9 bases. After removal of 8 bases from V and 10 bases from J, the junction contained 18 bases not matched to a gene. This CDR3 has 15 amino acids. Germline V gene lookup returns CDR1 SGHNT and CDR2 YYREEE (reference sequence). The CDR3 reads CASSSDRGKLWDQYF. DNA for the CDR3: TGTGCCAGTTCATCGGACAGGGGTAAGCTGTGGGACCAGTACTTC.

This chain connects TRBV25-1 to TRBJ1-5; no definite D call. Germline CDR1 is MGHDK and CDR2 is SYGVNS. The CDR3 contains 13 residues. Trimming cost V 3 bases and J 1 base, with 4 bases left between them. The CDR3 DNA reads TGTGCCAGCAGTGACAGAAGCAATCAGCCCCAGCATTTT. Protein: CASSDRSNQPQHF.

This chain joins TRBV6-1 and TRBJ2-5; 7 bases align to TRBD2. The J segment lost 1 base and the V segment lost 3 bases, leaving 11 bases of the junction unmatched. Germline loops: CDR1 MNHNS, CDR2 SASEGT. The CDR3 covers 17 residues. The CDR3 nucleotides are TGTGCCAGCAGTGACCCACGGAGAGGGAGGGCCCAAGAGACCCAGTACTTC. It encodes CASSDPRRGRAQETQYF.

The genes are TRBV4-2 and TRBJ1-6; 8 bases align to TRBD1. The germline CDR1 and CDR2 sequences are LGHNA and YNFKEQ. V lost 1 base and J lost 10; bases outside the gene matches: 15. This CDR3 has 18 residues. The CDR3 spells CASSQVGTGSRGQSPLHF. CDR3 sequence (DNA): TGTGCCAGCAGCCAAGTTGGAACGGGGTCCAGGGGGCAATCACCCCTCCACTTT.

This clone turned up a few times. This rearrangement joins TRBV6-2 or TRBV6-3 to TRBJ2-7; 7 nucleotides line up with TRBD2. Germline CDR1 and CDR2: MNHEY and SVGEGT. J lost 4 bases, V lost 5 bases, and 11 bases had no gene match. The CDR3 contains 15 residues. This CDR3 is CASSRLYSREYEQYF. In DNA form, the CDR3 reads TGTGCCAGCAGTAGGTTGTATTCGCGGGAGTACGAGCAGTACTTC.